One sample yielded the 27 T cell receptor beta chains listed below, sequenced in a study of T cell repertoires in cytomegalovirus infection. TCRdb reprocessed the reads with MiXCR, giving one entry per CDR3 protein. This sample has some 920,000 distinct CDR3 sequences; around a third occur once, and the top ten carry about an eighth. These receptors lack a known antigen. The sequenced sample was cultured CD8+ T cells from PBMCs, obtained from culture after CMV antigen stimulation. These receptors were taken from a human donor in good health (CMV status not recorded). Some clones in this sample may be carry-over from other donors' samples.

Details on this clonotype: This may stem from a read error, because a much larger clone lies one nucleotide away. The V gene is TRBV7-9, the J gene TRBJ2-1; 8 nucleotides agree with TRBD2. The CDR3 runs to 16 residues. Germline V lookup: CDR1 SEHNR, CDR2 FQNEAQ (reference sequence). V lost 6 bases, J lost 3 bases, and 10 bases stayed unmatched. In DNA, the CDR3 is TGTGCCAGCAGTCGCCGGGGGGGCGTATTCTACAATGAGCAGTTCTTC. Encoded protein: CASSRRGGVFYNEQFF.

This clonotype was counted between two and nine times. The chain recombines TRBV27 with TRBJ2-5; D unclear. CDR1 is MNHEY and CDR2 is SMNVEV in the germline V gene (reference sequence). CDR3 size: 13 residues. V dropped 3 bases and J dropped 3 bases, with 8 bases sitting between them. In DNA form, the CDR3 reads TGTGCCAGCAGTTTCAGGATAGAAGAGACCCAGTACTTC. It specifies CASSFRIEETQYF.

This clonotype was found many times. The rearrangement joins TRBV7-8 to TRBJ2-2; 12 positions match TRBD1. With V trimmed by 1 base and J by 7 bases, 4 bases remained unmatched. In germline, CDR1 is SGHVS, CDR2 FQNEAQ. The CDR3 loop spans 16 amino acids. CDR3 DNA: TGTGCCAGCAGCTTAGGGGGACAGGGGGCCGTCGGGGAGCTGTTTTTT. This translates into CASSLGGQGAVGELFF.

The CDR3 nucleotides read TGCGCCAGCAGCCGAGGACAGGGGGCCCATGAGCAGTTCTTC. Translated, it gives CASSRGQGAHEQFF. This sequence joins TRBV5-1 and TRBJ2-1, with 11 bases lining up with TRBD1. Losses at the gene ends were 4 bases for V and 8 bases for J; bases not matched to a gene: 5. The CDR3 has 14 amino acids. Per the germline V gene, CDR1 is SGHRS and CDR2 is YFSETQ.

In its sample, this clonotype was seen a few times. The chain uses TRBV12-3 or TRBV12-4 and TRBJ2-2; 7 bases match TRBD2. Germline trimming cut 5 bases from V and 6 bases from J; bases unmatched to any gene: 15. The CDR3 loop spans 17 amino acids. CDR3 sequence: CASSPSLAGPVAGELFF. In DNA form, the CDR3 reads TGTGCCAGCAGTCCCTCTTTAGCGGGCCCCGTGGCCGGGGAGCTGTTTTTT.

This clonotype was counted between two and nine times. The chain has TRBV27 and TRBJ2-2, with D maybe TRBD2 (7 bases). The V end was cut by 3 bases, the J end by 6 bases, with 14 bases between. Germline V CDR1 and CDR2: MNHEY, SMNVEV (reference sequence). The CDR3 totals 15 residues. The CDR3 bases are TGTGCCAGCAGTTTGGGGGGGGGCCGGTCCGGGGAGCTGTTTTTT. Its translation is CASSLGGGRSGELFF.

The chain links TRBV7-2 to TRBJ2-1, with 8 bases identical to TRBD2. CDR1 and CDR2 (germline): SGHTA, FQGNSA. Trimming cost V 0 bases and J 5 bases; bases outside gene matches: 6. This CDR3 has 16 residues. Here the CDR3 reads CASSLAVSGANNEQFF. In DNA form, the CDR3 reads TGTGCCAGCAGCTTAGCAGTTAGCGGGGCAAACAATGAGCAGTTCTTC.

The chain uses TRBV27 and TRBJ2-1; 8 bases fit TRBD2. V lost 5 bases and J lost 6; bases outside the gene matches: 6. CDR3 length equals 14 residues. The germline CDR1 and CDR2 sequences are MNHEY and SMNVEV (reference sequence). The CDR3 nucleotides read TGTGCCAGCAGTATAGCGGGGAAGGGCAATGAGCAGTTCTTC. Protein: CASSIAGKGNEQFF.

This clonotype was recorded a few times. This chain links TRBV29-1 with TRBJ2-1; possible D gene TRBD2, 6 bases. This CDR3 is 15 amino acids long. V lost 7 bases, J lost 4 bases, and 20 bases lay in between. Germline V CDR1 and CDR2: SQVTM, ANQGSEA. In nucleotides, the CDR3 is TGCAGCGCTGTTAAGGAGGGAAGCGGGTACAATGAGCAGTTCTTC. It encodes CSAVKEGSGYNEQFF.

The rearrangement uses TRBV7-9 and TRBJ2-7, with D maybe TRBD1 (5 bases). Germline CDR1 SEHNR, CDR2 FQNEAQ (reference sequence). The length of the CDR3 is 14 residues. The V and J ends lost 0 bases and 7 bases respectively, with 13 bases between them. The CDR3, as DNA: TGTGCCAGCAGCTTAGCGTCCAGGGCATTTGAGCAGTACTTC. Residues: CASSLASRAFEQYF.

The CDR3 DNA is TGTGCCATCAGTGATATTCCAGGGGGTTTAACGAGCAATCAGCCCCAGCATTTT. It yields the protein CAISDIPGGLTSNQPQHF. The chain links TRBV10-3 to TRBJ1-5; 7 bases map to TRBD1. CDR3 length: 18 residues. The germline gives CDR1 ENHRY, CDR2 SYGVKD. The ends lost 3 bases at V and 1 base at J; junction bases unmatched: 12.

The chain couples TRBV11-2 to TRBJ2-1; 12 positions match TRBD2. The germline V gene encodes CDR1 SGHAT and CDR2 FQNNGV. This CDR3 is built from 16 residues. V lost 5 bases to trimming and J lost 2 bases; unmatched junction nucleotides: 4. The CDR3 bases are TGTGCCAGCAGCCTATGGACTAGCGGGACCTACAATGAGCAGTTCTTC. It yields the protein CASSLWTSGTYNEQFF.

CDR3 bases: TGTGCCAGCAGTTTATTTATCCAGGGAAATTCACCCCTCCACTTT. Protein product: CASSLFIQGNSPLHF. This rearrangement joins TRBV28 to TRBJ1-6, with D perhaps matching TRBD1 (5 bases). The CDR3 sequence is 15 residues long. CDR1 and CDR2 (germline): MDHEN, SYDVKM. The V end was cut by 1 base, the J end by 7 bases, with 11 bases between.

This clonotype has more than one count but fewer than ten. The rearrangement links TRBV7-9 to TRBJ2-6; D unclear. With 4 bases removed from V and 3 bases from J, the gap between germline ends came to 10 bases. The germline CDR1 and CDR2 sequences are SEHNR and FQNEAQ (reference sequence). CDR3 length: 15 amino acids. This chain's CDR3 is CASSSFASGANVLTF. For the CDR3, the DNA is TGTGCCAGCAGCTCCTTTGCCAGTGGGGCCAACGTCCTGACTTTC.

This clonotype was detected many times. The chain employs TRBV6-5 and TRBJ2-1; D not resolved. The CDR3 covers 15 residues. V was pared by 0 bases and J by 0 bases, with 6 bases between. CDR1 MNHEY and CDR2 SVGAGI come from the germline V gene. CDR3 nucleotide sequence: TGTGCCAGCAGTTACTCTGCCAGCTCCTACAATGAGCAGTTCTTC. The encoded protein is CASSYSASSYNEQFF.

The CDR3: CASWTRNTEAFF. The DNA of the CDR3 is TGTGCCAGTTGGACACGGAACACTGAAGCTTTCTTT. The chain combines TRBV19 with TRBJ1-1; TRBD1 is a possible D gene (5 bases). Between the trimmed V and J ends, which lost 8 bases and 1 base, there was a span of 8 bases. Germline CDR1 and CDR2: LNHDA and SQIVND (reference sequence). CDR3 length: 12 residues.

The chain joins TRBV6-6 to TRBJ2-5, with TRBD2 identical over 7 bases. Germline V CDR1 and CDR2: MNHNY, SVGAGI (reference sequence). This CDR3 contains 15 residues. The ends lost 4 bases at V and 1 base at J; junction bases unmatched: 6. CDR3 coding DNA: TGTGCCAGCAGTTCCCCCACTAGCGTCCAAGAGACCCAGTACTTC. Protein sequence: CASSSPTSVQETQYF.

This clonotype was picked up a small number of times. The V gene is TRBV7-8, the J gene TRBJ2-1, with 9 bases that match TRBD2. The CDR3 covers 15 residues. V lost 3 bases, J lost 8 bases, and 8 bases stayed unmatched. Germline CDR1 reads SGHVS; CDR2 reads FQNEAQ. In DNA, the CDR3 is TGTGCCAGCAGCTTCTTCGCGGGGGGGCCTCATGAGCAGTTCTTC. Its translation is CASSFFAGGPHEQFF.

A few counts support this clonotype. The rearrangement uses TRBV5-1 and TRBJ1-1; D is uncertain. V lost 0 bases, J lost 6 bases, and 12 bases lay in between. The V gene's germline CDR1 is SGHRS and CDR2 YFSETQ. This CDR3 spans 14 amino acids. The CDR3 sequence is CASSLVEGWAEAFF. CDR3 DNA: TGCGCCAGCAGCTTGGTGGAAGGTTGGGCTGAAGCTTTCTTT. Based on the CDR3 plus reference TRBV5-1 and TRBJ1-1, the full variable domain is KAGVTQTPRYLIKTRGQQVTLSCSPISGHRSVSWYQQTPGQGLQFLFEYFSETQRNKGNFPGRFSGRQFSNSRSEMNVSTLELGDSALYLCASSLVEGWAEAFFGQGTRLTVV.

This clonotype was detected many times. The V and J genes are TRBV27 and TRBJ1-6; D unresolved. The CDR3 totals 14 residues. Germline loops: CDR1 MNHEY, CDR2 SMNVEV (reference sequence). V was trimmed by 8 bases and J by 6 bases, leaving 14 bases between them. The CDR3 sequence is CASSLGGRNSPLHF. The CDR3 region has the DNA TGTGCCAGCTCCCTGGGAGGACGTAATTCACCCCTCCACTTT.

Details on this clonotype: The junction departs from the called germline gene at one end, perhaps through a read error. The chain combines TRBV28 with TRBJ2-2; 9 nucleotides line up with TRBD1. The CDR3 has 16 amino acids. Germline V CDR1 and CDR2: MDHEN, SYDVKM. As DNA, the CDR3 is TGTGCCAGCAGCCACCGACAGGGGGTTAACACCGGGGAGCGGTTTTTT. Translation: CASSHRQGVNTGERFF.

The rearrangement uses TRBV19 and TRBJ2-1, with TRBD1 as a possible D gene (5 bases). This CDR3 contains 17 residues. V lost 2 bases, J lost 0 bases, and 14 bases lay in between. Germline-derived CDR1 and CDR2 are LNHDA and SQIVND (reference sequence). CDR3 bases: TGTGCCAGTAGTATATACCCCAGGCAGGGCTCCTACAATGAGCAGTTCTTC. Protein sequence: CASSIYPRQGSYNEQFF.

This clonotype appeared a few times. The CDR3 DNA sequence: TGTGCCAGCAGCTTAGAGAAGGGACTCCGATCCTACAATGAGCAGTTCTTC. Translated: CASSLEKGLRSYNEQFF. V and J are TRBV7-6 and TRBJ2-1; a weak D match, TRBD2 (6 bases). Germline V gene lookup returns CDR1 SGHVS and CDR2 FNYEAQ. The ends were cut back, 1 base at V and 1 base at J, with 14 bases in the middle. The CDR3 is 17 amino acids.

The chain carries TRBV27 and TRBJ2-1; 10 positions match TRBD2. Trimming at V came to 8 bases and at J to 10 bases, leaving 11 bases not matched to a gene. There are 14 residues in the CDR3. Germline V gene lookup returns CDR1 MNHEY and CDR2 SMNVEV (reference sequence). This chain's CDR3 is CASSSGAGGEEQFF. CDR3 bases: TGTGCCAGCTCCTCCGGAGCGGGGGGGGAAGAGCAGTTCTTC.

This clonotype was picked up a small number of times. The chain is built from TRBV11-2 and TRBJ2-4; 9 bases are a match to TRBD2. This CDR3 contains 15 residues. V trimming: 3 bases; J trimming: 2 bases; junction bases outside the gene matches: 2. Germline V lookup: CDR1 SGHAT, CDR2 FQNNGV. CDR3 in DNA: TGTGCCAGCAGCTTGAGCGGGGGGACCAAAAACATTCAGTACTTC. It specifies CASSLSGGTKNIQYF. The full variable domain, with the rest looked up from reference TRBV11-2 and TRBJ2-4, is EAGVAQSPRYKIIEKRQSVAFWCNPISGHATLYWYQQILGQGPKLLIQFQNNGVVDDSQLPKDRFSAERLKGVDSTLKIQPAKLEDSAVYLCASSLSGGTKNIQYFGAGTRLSVL.

This clonotype came up once. One base away lies a much larger clone, so this may be a sequencing read error. The chain recombines TRBV13 with TRBJ1-5; TRBD1 aligns across 7 bases. The CDR3 extends over 14 amino acids. V shed 5 bases, J shed 1 base, and the junction held 2 bases outside the gene matches. Germline assignment: CDR1 PRHDT and CDR2 FYEKMQ (reference sequence). CDR3 DNA sequence: TGTGCCAGCAGCGTACAGGGGAGCAATCAGCCCCAGCATTTT. It specifies CASSVQGSNQPQHF. Full variable domain (remainder filled in from reference TRBV13 and TRBJ1-5): AAGVIQSPRHLIKEKRETATLKCYPIPRHDTVYWYQQGPGQDPQFLISFYEKMQSDKGSIPDRFSAQQFSDYHSELNMSSLELGDSALYFCASSVQGSNQPQHFGDGTRLSIL.

The CDR3 DNA reads TGTGCCAGCAGCAAATACGACGGATACCAAGAGACCCAGTACTTC. The encoded protein is CASSKYDGYQETQYF. The chain combines TRBV9 with TRBJ2-5; D is undetermined. Per germline, CDR1 SGDLS and CDR2 YYNGEE. Trimming took off 4 bases at V and 0 bases at J, with 13 bases between the two ends. CDR3 length equals 15 residues. The complete variable domain, with remaining parts taken from reference TRBV9 and TRBJ2-5, reads DSGVTQTPKHLITATGQRVTLRCSPRSGDLSVYWYQQSLDQGLQFLIQYYNGEERAKGNILERFSAQQFPDLHSELNLSSLELGDSALYFCASSKYDGYQETQYFGPGTRLLVL.